The next 8 T cell receptor beta chains were all read from a single sample in a study of cytomegalovirus exposure and HLA in healthy donors. The PCR used 60 Vbeta and 13 Jbeta primers. Data came from immunoSEQ multiplex PCR; TCRdb stores just in-frame clones and leaves some out. This listing includes tens of thousands of clones. What was sequenced was PBMCs. The receptors here all came from a woman younger than 45 in good health and CMV-seronegative.

The gene calls are TRBV4-1 and TRBJ2-3; perhaps TRBD2 as D (6 bases). V lost 5 bases to trimming and J lost 3 bases, with 9 bases between them. The CDR3 is 13 amino acids. The V gene's germline CDR1 is MGHRA and CDR2 YSYEKL. The CDR3 DNA sequence: TGCGCCAGCAGCGAGGGACTTACAGATACGCAGTATTTT. Translated, it gives CASSEGLTDTQYF.

The rearrangement links TRBV5-6 to TRBJ2-7; D ambiguous. Trimming left V 4 bases short and J 1 base short, with 6 bases between. This CDR3 spans 12 amino acids. The germline V gene has CDR1 SGHDT and CDR2 YYEEEE. As DNA, the CDR3 is TGTGCCAGCAGCAAGACATCCTACGAGCAGTACTTC. This sequence encodes CASSKTSYEQYF.

Details on this clone: This CDR3 is also generated by other DNA sequences in the sample. This rearrangement joins TRBV7-2 to TRBJ1-5; maybe TRBD1 (5 bases). Germline-derived CDR1 and CDR2 are SGHTA and FQGNSA. Deletions cut 2 bases from V and 6 bases from J, with 5 bases between. CDR3 length equals 12 residues. The CDR3 loop is CASSLQGQPQHF. DNA of the CDR3: TGTGCCAGCAGCTTACAGGGTCAGCCCCAGCATTTT. Full variable domain (remainder filled in from reference TRBV7-2 and TRBJ1-5): GAGVSQSPSNKVTEKGKDVELRCDPISGHTALYWYRQSLGQGLEFLIYFQGNSAPDKSGLPSDRFSAERTGGSVSTLTIQRTQQEDSAVYLCASSLQGQPQHFGDGTRLSIL.

The gene calls are TRBV29-1 and TRBJ1-1; unclear D gene. Trimming left V 4 bases short and J 0 bases short, with 9 bases between. The V gene's germline CDR1 is SQVTM and CDR2 ANQGSEA. CDR3 length equals 13 residues. As DNA, the CDR3 is TGCAGCGTTGTCTCGGTCATGAACACTGAAGCTTTCTTT. This gives the protein CSVVSVMNTEAFF.

The CDR3 reads CSARGDCGYTF. The CDR3 DNA is TGCAGTGCTAGAGGAGATTGTGGCTACACCTTC. The V call is TRBV20-1, the J call TRBJ1-2; D gene ambiguous. The CDR3 sequence is 11 residues long. Germline CDR1 reads DFQATT; CDR2 reads SNEGSKA (reference sequence). Trimming took off 1 base at V and 7 bases at J, with 7 bases between the two ends.

This CDR3 is CASSRGRTNEKLFF. The CDR3 DNA follows: TGTGCCAGCAGTAGGGGTAGGACTAATGAAAAACTGTTTTTT. The V call is TRBV28, the J call TRBJ1-4, with TRBD1 as a possible D gene (5 bases). The CDR3 length is 14 residues. Trimming stripped 5 bases from V and 2 bases from J, with 9 bases between. Per the germline V gene, CDR1 is MDHEN and CDR2 is SYDVKM.

The chain uses TRBV7-9 and TRBJ1-1; 7 nucleotides align to TRBD1. Germline loops: CDR1 SEHNR, CDR2 FQNEAQ (reference sequence). CDR3 length equals 13 residues. With V trimmed by 0 bases and J by 7 bases, 2 bases remained unmatched. CDR3 in amino acids: CASSLAQGGEAFF. CDR3 in DNA: TGTGCCAGCAGCTTAGCCCAGGGGGGTGAAGCTTTCTTT.

This rearrangement joins TRBV18 to TRBJ1-2; 10 bases match TRBD1. With 3 bases clipped from V and 7 bases from J, the junction kept 11 bases outside the gene matches. Germline V gene sequence: CDR1 KGHSH, CDR2 LQKENI. The CDR3 is 16 amino acids. For the CDR3, the DNA is TGTGCCAGCTCACCGAGTATTGGACAGGGGGAGGGTGGCTACACCTTC. It encodes CASSPSIGQGEGGYTF. Full variable domain (rest looked up from reference TRBV18 and TRBJ1-2): NAGVMQNPRHLVRRRGQEARLRCSPMKGHSHVYWYRQLPEEGLKFMVYLQKENIIDESGMPKERFSAEFPKEGPSILRIQQVVRGDSAAYFCASSPSIGQGEGGYTFGSGTRLTVV.